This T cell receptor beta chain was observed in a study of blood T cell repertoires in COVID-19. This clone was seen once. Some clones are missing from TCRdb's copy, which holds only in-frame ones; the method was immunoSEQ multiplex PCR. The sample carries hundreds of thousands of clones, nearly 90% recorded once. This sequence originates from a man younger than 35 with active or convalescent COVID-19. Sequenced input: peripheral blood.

The CDR3 loop reads CASSQDDTGELFF. CDR3 DNA: TGCGCCAGCAGCCAAGACGACACCGGGGAGCTGTTTTTT. The chain is built from TRBV4-3 and TRBJ2-2; D call uncertain. The CDR3 covers 13 residues. Germline lookup yields CDR1 LGHNA and CDR2 YSLEER. V lost 0 bases and J lost 3, with 2 bases in between.